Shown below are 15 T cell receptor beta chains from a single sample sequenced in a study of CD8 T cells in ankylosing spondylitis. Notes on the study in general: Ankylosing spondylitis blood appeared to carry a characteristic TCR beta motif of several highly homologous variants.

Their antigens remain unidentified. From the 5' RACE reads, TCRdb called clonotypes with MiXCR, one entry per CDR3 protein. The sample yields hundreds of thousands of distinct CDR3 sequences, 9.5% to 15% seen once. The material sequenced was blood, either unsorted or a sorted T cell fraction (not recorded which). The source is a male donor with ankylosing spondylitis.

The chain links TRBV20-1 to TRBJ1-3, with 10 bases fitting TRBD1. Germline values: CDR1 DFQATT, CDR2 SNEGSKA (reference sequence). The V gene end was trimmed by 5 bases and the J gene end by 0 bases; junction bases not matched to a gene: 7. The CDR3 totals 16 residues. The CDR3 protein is CSAERDRGPSGNTIYF. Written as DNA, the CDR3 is TGCAGTGCTGAAAGAGACAGGGGGCCCTCTGGAAACACCATATATTTT.

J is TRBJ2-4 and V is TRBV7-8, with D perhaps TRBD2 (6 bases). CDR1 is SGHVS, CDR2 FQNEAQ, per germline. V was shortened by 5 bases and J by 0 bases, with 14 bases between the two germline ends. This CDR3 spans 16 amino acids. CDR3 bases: TGTGCCAGCAGCGAATCCGGGACTGAAGCCAAAAACATTCAGTACTTC. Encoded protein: CASSESGTEAKNIQYF. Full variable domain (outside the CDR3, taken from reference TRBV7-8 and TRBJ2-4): GAGVSQSPRYKVAKRGQDVALRCDPISGHVSLFWYQQALGQGPEFLTYFQNEAQLDKSGLPSDRFFAERPEGSVSTLKIQRTQQEDSAVYLCASSESGTEAKNIQYFGAGTRLSVL.

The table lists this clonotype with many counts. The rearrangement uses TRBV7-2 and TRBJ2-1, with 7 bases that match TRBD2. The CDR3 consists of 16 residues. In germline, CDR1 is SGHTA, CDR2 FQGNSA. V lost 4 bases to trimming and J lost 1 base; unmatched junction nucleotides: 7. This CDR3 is CASSSGGRRSYNEQFF. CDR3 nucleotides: TGTGCCAGCAGCTCCGGGGGGAGAAGGTCCTACAATGAGCAGTTCTTC.

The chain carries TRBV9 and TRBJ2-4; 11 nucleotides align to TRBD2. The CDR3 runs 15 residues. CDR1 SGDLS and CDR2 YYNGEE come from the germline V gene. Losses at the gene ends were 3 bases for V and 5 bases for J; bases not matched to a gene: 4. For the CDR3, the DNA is TGTGCCAGCAGCGACCCGACTAGCGGGGAAAACATTCAGTACTTC. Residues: CASSDPTSGENIQYF.

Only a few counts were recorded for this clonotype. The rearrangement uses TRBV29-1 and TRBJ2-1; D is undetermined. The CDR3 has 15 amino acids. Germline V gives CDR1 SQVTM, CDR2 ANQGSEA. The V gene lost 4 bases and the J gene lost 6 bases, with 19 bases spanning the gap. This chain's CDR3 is CSVVLRGLSGNEQFF. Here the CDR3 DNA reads TGCAGCGTTGTTCTCCGAGGCCTCTCGGGCAATGAGCAGTTCTTC.

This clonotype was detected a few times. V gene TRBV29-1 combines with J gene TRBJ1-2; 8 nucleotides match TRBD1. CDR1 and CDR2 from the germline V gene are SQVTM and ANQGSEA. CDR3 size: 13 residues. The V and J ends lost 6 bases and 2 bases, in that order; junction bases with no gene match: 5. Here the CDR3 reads CSVAGQANYGYTF. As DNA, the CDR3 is TGCAGCGTAGCGGGACAGGCGAACTATGGCTACACCTTC.

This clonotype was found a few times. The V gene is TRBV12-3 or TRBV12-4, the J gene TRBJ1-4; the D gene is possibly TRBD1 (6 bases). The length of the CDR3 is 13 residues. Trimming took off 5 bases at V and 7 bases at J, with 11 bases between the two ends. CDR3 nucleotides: TGTGCCAGCAGTCACAGGGCTCGTGAAAAACTGTTTTTT. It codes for CASSHRAREKLFF.

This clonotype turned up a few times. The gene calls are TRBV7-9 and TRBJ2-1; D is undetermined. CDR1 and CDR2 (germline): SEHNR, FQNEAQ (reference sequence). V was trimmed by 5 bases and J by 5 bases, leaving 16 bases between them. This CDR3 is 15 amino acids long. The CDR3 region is CASSPRLDTNNEQFF. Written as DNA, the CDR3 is TGTGCCAGCAGCCCCCGACTGGATACCAACAATGAGCAGTTCTTC.

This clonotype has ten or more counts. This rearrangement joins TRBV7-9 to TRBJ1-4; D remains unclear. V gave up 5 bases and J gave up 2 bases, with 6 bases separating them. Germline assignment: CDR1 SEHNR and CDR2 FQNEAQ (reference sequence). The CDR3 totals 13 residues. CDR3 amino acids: CASSLGTNEKLFF. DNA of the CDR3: TGTGCCAGCAGCCTTGGGACTAATGAAAAACTGTTTTTT.

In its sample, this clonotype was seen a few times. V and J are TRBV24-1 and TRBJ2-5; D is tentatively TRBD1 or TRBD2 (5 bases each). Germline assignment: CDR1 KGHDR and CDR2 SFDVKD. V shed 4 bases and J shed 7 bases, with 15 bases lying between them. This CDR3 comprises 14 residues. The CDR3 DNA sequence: TGTGCCACCAGTGACACCGGGACCCGGGGGACCCAGTACTTC. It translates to CATSDTGTRGTQYF.

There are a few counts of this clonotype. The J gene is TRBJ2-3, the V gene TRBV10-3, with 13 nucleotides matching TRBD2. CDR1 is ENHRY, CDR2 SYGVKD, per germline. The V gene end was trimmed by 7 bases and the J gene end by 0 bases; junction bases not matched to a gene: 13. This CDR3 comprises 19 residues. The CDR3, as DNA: TGTGCCATCAACCCCGGACTAGCGGGAGCCCCGAAAAGCACAGATACGCAGTATTTT. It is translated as CAINPGLAGAPKSTDTQYF.

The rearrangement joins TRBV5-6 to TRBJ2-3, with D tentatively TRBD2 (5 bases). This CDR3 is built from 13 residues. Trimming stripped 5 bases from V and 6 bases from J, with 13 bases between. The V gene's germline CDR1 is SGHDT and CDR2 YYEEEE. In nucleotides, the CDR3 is TGTGCCAGCAGTCGGACTGCCTTCGATACGCAGTATTTT. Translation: CASSRTAFDTQYF.

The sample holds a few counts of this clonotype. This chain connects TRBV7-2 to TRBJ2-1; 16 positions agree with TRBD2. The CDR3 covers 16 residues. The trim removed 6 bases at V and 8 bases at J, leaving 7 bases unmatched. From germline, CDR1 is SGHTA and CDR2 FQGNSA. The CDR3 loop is CASRTGTSGRVDEQFF. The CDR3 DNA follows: TGTGCCAGCAGGACCGGGACTAGCGGGAGGGTCGATGAGCAGTTCTTC.

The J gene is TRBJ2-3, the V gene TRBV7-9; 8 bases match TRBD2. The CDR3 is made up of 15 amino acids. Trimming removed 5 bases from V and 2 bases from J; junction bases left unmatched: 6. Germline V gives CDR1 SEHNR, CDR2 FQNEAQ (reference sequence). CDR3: CASSPGGGVTDTQYF. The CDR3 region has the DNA TGTGCCAGCAGCCCCGGGGGGGGGGTCACAGATACGCAGTATTTT.

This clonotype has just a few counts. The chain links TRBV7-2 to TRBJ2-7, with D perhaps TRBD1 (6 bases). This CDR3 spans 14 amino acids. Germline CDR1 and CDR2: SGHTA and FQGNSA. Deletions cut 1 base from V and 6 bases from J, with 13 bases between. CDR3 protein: CASSLGSQGGEQYV. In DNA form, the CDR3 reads TGTGCCAGCAGCTTAGGGAGCCAAGGGGGCGAGCAGTACGTC.